Detailed here is one T cell receptor (beta chain). The data stem from a study of control samples from healthy donors and cancer patients. Sequencing used immunoSEQ multiplex PCR; TCRdb keeps in-frame clones, though not all of them. In the table there are 15,000 to 17,000 clones, approximately 87% of which are singletons. Germline V lookup: CDR1 GTSNPN, CDR2 SVGIG (reference sequence). The CDR3 is made up of 13 amino acids. Trimming cost V 4 bases and J 7 bases, with 17 bases left between them. The sequencing sample was made of PBMCs. The chain couples TRBV30 to TRBJ2-7; TRBD1 or TRBD2 may be the D gene (5 bases each). The origin of this receptor is a woman in her 70s with colorectal cancer. CDR3 sequence reads: CAWTPTGPGEQYF. The CDR3, as DNA: TGTGCCTGGACCCCAACGGGGCCTGGGGAGCAGTACTTC.